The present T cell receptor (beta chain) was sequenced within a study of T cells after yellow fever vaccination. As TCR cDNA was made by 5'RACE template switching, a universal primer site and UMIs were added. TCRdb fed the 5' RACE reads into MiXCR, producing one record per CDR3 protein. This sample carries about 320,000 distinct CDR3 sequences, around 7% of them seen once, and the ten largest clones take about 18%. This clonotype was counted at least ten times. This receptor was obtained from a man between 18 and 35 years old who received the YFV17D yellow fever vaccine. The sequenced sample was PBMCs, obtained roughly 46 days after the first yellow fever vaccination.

CDR3 loop: CASSLAGNQPQHF. The CDR3 DNA follows: TGTGCCAGCAGCTTGGCGGGGAATCAGCCCCAGCATTTT. The V gene is TRBV5-5, the J gene TRBJ1-5; D is undetermined. Germline V gene data show CDR1 as SGHKS and CDR2 as YYEKEE (reference sequence). This CDR3 spans 13 amino acids. V lost 0 bases and J lost 4, with 5 bases in between.